A single sample is the source of the 27 T cell receptor beta chains below, sequenced in a study of regulatory T cells in long-lasting Graves disease. As to time point: newly diagnosed GD, antithyroid drugs for less than 3 months. PBMC-extracted RNA yielded the TCR library. Construction of the TCR beta libraries employed iRepertoire HTBI primers in conjunction with Arm-PCR of CDR3 regions. MiXCR, applied by TCRdb to the multiplex PCR reads, yields one record per CDR3 protein. The sample includes about 470,000 distinct CDR3 sequences, around 14% of them seen just once. The same specimen was also included in a second study, on T cells in Graves' hyperthyroidism and ophthalmopathy.

Specimen: peripheral blood mononuclear cells (PBMCs), collected at new diagnosis, from a patient treated with antithyroid drugs. Source of these receptors: a young woman with Graves disease.

The rearrangement joins TRBV6-5 to TRBJ2-3; tentative D call: TRBD2 (6 bases). The CDR3 extends over 15 amino acids. Trimming stripped 2 bases from V and 2 bases from J, with 11 bases between. Germline CDR1 reads MNHEY; CDR2 reads SVGAGI. The CDR3 reads CASSYRERVTDTQYF. The CDR3 nucleotides are TGTGCCAGCAGTTACCGGGAGCGGGTCACAGATACGCAGTATTTT.

In this sample, this clonotype turned up a few times. The V gene is TRBV9, the J gene TRBJ2-1; D may match TRBD1 or TRBD2 (5 bases each). The CDR3 is made up of 15 amino acids. The germline V gene has CDR1 SGDLS and CDR2 YYNGEE. Trimming pared 1 base from V and 0 bases from J, leaving 8 bases between. CDR3 bases: TGTGCCAGCAGCGTATGGGGGAGCTCCTACAATGAGCAGTTCTTC. Translation: CASSVWGSSYNEQFF.

The chain links TRBV12-3 or TRBV12-4 to TRBJ2-6, with 7 bases that match TRBD1. This CDR3 is built from 18 residues. The ends lost 6 bases at V and 1 base at J; junction bases unmatched: 12. The chain's CDR3 is CASSSGHGTASGANVLTF. The CDR3 DNA follows: TGTGCCAGCAGCTCGGGACACGGGACAGCATCTGGGGCCAACGTCCTGACTTTC.

The chain employs TRBV20-1 and TRBJ1-2; 11 bases match TRBD1. Germline V lookup: CDR1 DFQATT, CDR2 SNEGSKA (reference sequence). This CDR3 region has 20 residues. V dropped 1 base and J dropped 0; count of bases not matched to a gene: 16. The chain's CDR3 is CSARGISLGDRGISNYGYTF. Here the CDR3 DNA reads TGCAGTGCTAGAGGGATCAGCTTGGGGGACAGGGGGATTTCTAACTATGGCTACACCTTC.

This clonotype was picked up a small number of times. V is TRBV19 and J is TRBJ2-3; D is possibly TRBD2 (5 bases). The CDR3 sequence is 16 residues long. Germline values: CDR1 LNHDA, CDR2 SQIVND (reference sequence). The ends were cut back, 0 bases at V and 2 bases at J, with 12 bases in the middle. CDR3 amino acids: CASSIDRSGLTDTQYF. The CDR3 region has the DNA TGTGCCAGTAGTATAGATCGCTCTGGACTCACAGATACGCAGTATTTT.

In its sample, this clonotype was seen a few times. This sequence joins TRBV7-8 and TRBJ2-5; the D gene is possibly TRBD1 (6 bases). The germline V and J ends were trimmed by 4 bases and 5 bases, with 11 bases remaining between them. The CDR3 extends over 13 amino acids. Germline lookup yields CDR1 SGHVS and CDR2 FQNEAQ. In DNA form, the CDR3 reads TGTGCCAGCAGCTCCCGGACAGTGGAGACCCAGTACTTC. Its protein is CASSSRTVETQYF. Looking up the rest from reference TRBV7-8 and TRBJ2-5 gives the full variable domain: GAGVSQSPRYKVAKRGQDVALRCDPISGHVSLFWYQQALGQGPEFLTYFQNEAQLDKSGLPSDRFFAERPEGSVSTLKIQRTQQEDSAVYLCASSSRTVETQYFGPGTRLLVL.

The chain links TRBV2 to TRBJ2-1, with D perhaps TRBD1 (6 bases). The CDR3 contains 16 residues. In germline, CDR1 is SNHLY, CDR2 FYNNEI. Deletions cut 6 bases from V and 0 bases from J, with 15 bases between. In DNA, the CDR3 is TGTGCCAGCAGGCCCTACAGGGTAAGCTCCTACAATGAGCAGTTCTTC. It is translated as CASRPYRVSSYNEQFF.

This clonotype was recorded many times. J is TRBJ2-3 and V is TRBV9; 12 bases map to TRBD2. This CDR3 is built from 16 residues. Looked up from germline, CDR1 is SGDLS and CDR2 is YYNGEE. Unmatched junction bases numbered 5, after V lost 2 bases and J lost 4 bases. Here the CDR3 DNA reads TGTGCCAGCAGCGTGACTAGCGGGAGAATGGCAGATACGCAGTATTTT. Protein sequence: CASSVTSGRMADTQYF.

The chain is built from TRBV4-1 and TRBJ2-1; D is unresolved. Per the germline V gene, CDR1 is MGHRA and CDR2 is YSYEKL. Trimming pared 4 bases from V and 7 bases from J, leaving 20 bases between. The CDR3 runs to 16 residues. The DNA of the CDR3 is TGCGCCAGCAGCCCTCCGACTCGGCCCCTGACAAATGAGCAGTTCTTC. Protein sequence: CASSPPTRPLTNEQFF.

This clonotype was seen at least ten times. This sequence joins TRBV7-9 and TRBJ2-7; D uncertain. V dropped 0 bases and J dropped 9 bases, with 15 bases sitting between them. The CDR3 consists of 14 residues. Germline-derived CDR1 and CDR2 are SEHNR and FQNEAQ (reference sequence). The CDR3 nucleotides read TGTGCCAGCAGCTTAGCAACCGGTTCCGAAGGGCAGTACTTC. Translated, it gives CASSLATGSEGQYF.

This clonotype was observed many times. The chain is built from TRBV28 and TRBJ2-1; 7 bases align to TRBD2. Looked up from germline, CDR1 is MDHEN and CDR2 is SYDVKM. The CDR3 consists of 16 residues. J lost 7 bases, V lost 3 bases, and 12 bases had no gene match. The CDR3 sequence is CASSFREAGPRNEQFF. The CDR3 nucleotides read TGTGCCAGCAGTTTTCGTGAAGCGGGGCCGAGGAATGAGCAGTTCTTC.

Ten or more counts support this clonotype. The chain joins TRBV29-1 to TRBJ2-3; no clear D gene. Germline-derived CDR1 and CDR2 are SQVTM and ANQGSEA. The CDR3 length is 15 residues. V lost 5 bases and J lost 2, with 17 bases in between. CDR3 nucleotide sequence: TGCAGCGTTATAGGGTCTGGGAAGTCCACAGATACGCAGTATTTT. Protein: CSVIGSGKSTDTQYF.

This clonotype was picked up a small number of times. J is TRBJ2-7 and V is TRBV9; no firm D call. The CDR3 length is 14 residues. Germline V CDR1 and CDR2: SGDLS, YYNGEE. Trimming left V 0 bases short and J 0 bases short, with 7 bases between. CDR3 residues: CASSVGGNSYEQYF. The CDR3, as DNA: TGTGCCAGCAGCGTAGGGGGTAACTCCTACGAGCAGTACTTC.

This chain connects TRBV9 to TRBJ1-6; a possible D gene is TRBD1 (5 bases). CDR1 and CDR2 (germline): SGDLS, YYNGEE. This CDR3 spans 14 amino acids. Trimming removed 3 bases from V and 8 bases from J, with 12 bases in between. CDR3 sequence: CASSGDGGDSPLHF. CDR3 bases: TGTGCCAGCAGCGGTGACGGGGGGGATTCACCCCTCCACTTT.

The table lists this clonotype with many counts. The chain has TRBV5-1 and TRBJ1-2; D possibly corresponds to TRBD1 (5 bases). The CDR3 has 15 amino acids. Germline CDR1 reads SGHRS; CDR2 reads YFSETQ. The ends were cut back, 0 bases at V and 0 bases at J, with 9 bases in the middle. CDR3 nucleotides: TGCGCCAGCAGCTTGGAGGGGAGAGCTAACTATGGCTACACCTTC. Its protein product is CASSLEGRANYGYTF.

In its sample, this clonotype was seen a few times. This chain connects TRBV5-1 to TRBJ1-1, with TRBD1 matching over 8 bases. The CDR3 runs to 15 residues. CDR1 is SGHRS, CDR2 YFSETQ, per germline. Germline trimming cut 1 base from V and 6 bases from J; bases unmatched to any gene: 8. CDR3: CASSLNGQGIPEAFF. DNA for the CDR3: TGCGCCAGCAGCTTGAATGGACAGGGCATACCTGAAGCTTTCTTT. The entire variable domain, with the rest obtained from reference TRBV5-1 and TRBJ1-1, is as follows: KAGVTQTPRYLIKTRGQQVTLSCSPISGHRSVSWYQQTPGQGLQFLFEYFSETQRNKGNFPGRFSGRQFSNSRSEMNVSTLELGDSALYLCASSLNGQGIPEAFFGQGTRLTVV.

This clonotype has a count of ten or more. The J gene is TRBJ1-5, the V gene TRBV3-1; D ambiguous. Looked up from germline, CDR1 is LGHDT and CDR2 is YNNKEL (reference sequence). CDR3 length equals 15 residues. With 1 base removed from V and 0 bases from J, the gap between germline ends came to 7 bases. This CDR3 reads CASSQGPRSNQPQHF. As DNA, the CDR3 is TGTGCCAGCAGCCAAGGCCCGCGTAGCAATCAGCCCCAGCATTTT.

The rearrangement uses TRBV29-1 and TRBJ2-7; no clear D gene. The CDR3 is made up of 13 amino acids. Trimming took off 4 bases at V and 1 base at J, with 11 bases between the two ends. CDR1 and CDR2 (germline): SQVTM, ANQGSEA. The CDR3 DNA follows: TGCAGCGTTGTGGGCGGCGGTTCCTACGAGCAGTACTTC. This codes for CSVVGGGSYEQYF.

This clonotype was counted a few times. The J gene is TRBJ1-1, the V gene TRBV13; D is possibly TRBD1 (5 bases). V lost 2 bases, J lost 2 bases, and 9 bases lay in between. The germline gives CDR1 PRHDT, CDR2 FYEKMQ (reference sequence). This CDR3 region has 14 residues. CDR3 protein: CASSLNRRNTEAFF. The CDR3 nucleotides read TGTGCCAGCAGCTTAAACAGGCGTAACACTGAAGCTTTCTTT.

CDR3 nucleotides: TGTGCTACTAACAGGGGCTACGAGCAGTACTTC. The encoded protein is CATNRGYEQYF. This sequence joins TRBV27 and TRBJ2-7; 7 positions agree with TRBD1. Germline values: CDR1 MNHEY, CDR2 SMNVEV (reference sequence). This CDR3 contains 11 residues.

This clonotype was detected a few times. The gene calls are TRBV10-3 and TRBJ2-1; D ambiguous. Germline V gives CDR1 ENHRY, CDR2 SYGVKD. V shed 5 bases and J shed 1 base, with 9 bases lying between them. The CDR3 sequence is 14 residues long. In nucleotides, the CDR3 is TGTGCCATCAGTCTAGAAGGTTCCTACAATGAGCAGTTCTTC. It yields the protein CAISLEGSYNEQFF.

This clonotype has at least ten counts. The genes are TRBV28 and TRBJ2-5; D not certain. V shed 6 bases and J shed 5 bases, with 10 bases lying between them. CDR1 is MDHEN and CDR2 is SYDVKM in the germline V gene. The CDR3 spans 12 residues. CDR3 bases: TGTGCCAGCAGCACCTGGGGTGAGACCCAGTACTTC. Translation gives CASSTWGETQYF.

This clonotype was recorded at least ten times. This chain joins TRBV24-1 and TRBJ2-5, with a tentative D call TRBD1 (5 bases). In germline, CDR1 is KGHDR, CDR2 SFDVKD. The CDR3 length is 16 residues. The V end was cut by 1 base, the J end by 1 base, with 12 bases between. In nucleotides, the CDR3 is TGTGCCACCAGTGATTTCCCCAGGGAAGGCCAAGAGACCCAGTACTTC. Its protein is CATSDFPREGQETQYF.

This sequence joins TRBV18 and TRBJ2-6, with 7 positions matching TRBD1. The germline CDR1 and CDR2 sequences are KGHSH and LQKENI. The V segment lost 6 bases and the J segment 15 bases; nucleotides outside the gene matches: 11. This CDR3 contains 13 residues. The DNA for the CDR3 is TGTGCCAGCTCCAAGGGGGCCACAGGTAACCTGACTTTC. As protein: CASSKGATGNLTF.

This clonotype was counted a few times. The chain combines TRBV20-1 with TRBJ2-7; the D is unclear. The germline V and J ends were trimmed by 2 bases and 1 base, with 15 bases remaining between them. The CDR3 covers 15 residues. Germline-derived CDR1 and CDR2 are DFQATT and SNEGSKA (reference sequence). The CDR3 DNA follows: TGCAGTGCTAGACGGATGGACCCACCATCCTACGAGCAGTACTTC. Encoded protein: CSARRMDPPSYEQYF.

This clonotype showed up many times. The CDR3 nucleotides read TGCGCCAGCAGCTCCCAGGACAGGGGGCCCTACGAGCAGTACTTC. Encoded protein: CASSSQDRGPYEQYF. The chain links TRBV5-1 to TRBJ2-7, with 11 positions matching TRBD1. Germline V lookup: CDR1 SGHRS, CDR2 YFSETQ. The CDR3 spans 15 residues. The ends lost 3 bases at V and 2 bases at J; junction bases unmatched: 4.

As to this clonotype: Since a much larger clone is just one base distant, this may be a read error. This chain links TRBV7-2 with TRBJ2-7, with a weak D call TRBD1 (5 bases). The end of the DNA is better explained by TRBJ2-1, so the J call may be wrong. This CDR3 is built from 14 residues. Germline CDR1 reads SGHTA; CDR2 reads FQGNSA. CDR3 amino acids: CASSLRTPSYEQFF. DNA for the CDR3: TGCGCCAGCAGCCTAAGGACACCGTCCTACGAGCAGTTCTTC.